The 20 T cell receptor delta chains in this list originate from one sample, sequenced in a study of DNA immune sequencing with unique molecular identifiers. A 32-plex genomic DNA assay used primers for all 8 TRDV and 4 TRDJ genes. In roughly 3 barcoding PCR cycles, molecules received a 12-nucleotide UMI, then adapter PCR followed. TCRdb called clones anew from the multiplex PCR reads with CATT. The sample lists under 3,000 delta-chain clones, 14% occurring once. Material: gamma-delta T cells from PBMCs. Receptors originate from a human donor in good health.

This clone was recorded a few times. J is TRDJ1 and V is TRDV1; 11 bases agree with TRDD3. TCRdb is silent on the J gene; assignment here came from matching the DNA to germline. CDR1 is TSWWSYY, CDR2 QGS, per germline. The CDR3 is 22 amino acids. V shed 1 base and J 0 bases; nucleotides not matched to a gene: 19. Here the CDR3 DNA reads TGTGCTCTTGGGGAACGAGAGTACTGGGGGATATACCAGTTCGAGTACACCGATAAACTCATCTTT. Translating gives CALGEREYWGIYQFEYTDKLIF.

By share of the sample, this clone is medium-sized. Other DNA sequences of this sample code for an identical CDR3. The chain employs TRDV2 and TRDJ1, with 7 bases identical to TRDD3. CDR1 and CDR2 (germline): GEAIGNYY, EKD. The CDR3 consists of 17 residues. Germline trimming cut 0 bases from V and 6 bases from J; bases unmatched to any gene: 15. The CDR3 region is CACDTVGDNSNSHKLIF. The CDR3 nucleotides are TGTGCCTGTGACACCGTAGGGGATAATTCTAACTCGCATAAACTCATCTTT.

Relative to its sample, this clone is medium-sized (0.01 to 0.1%). This chain links TRDV2 with TRDJ1, with TRDD3 matching over 7 bases. CDR1 is GEAIGNYY, CDR2 EKD, per germline. This CDR3 is 17 amino acids long. V lost 4 bases to trimming and J lost 0 bases; unmatched junction nucleotides: 13. CDR3 DNA: TGTGCCTGTGAGAGATTGGGACTTGGGGGAAACACCGATAAACTCATCTTT. Translated, it gives CACERLGLGGNTDKLIF.

This clone was detected a few times. The chain joins TRAV36/DV7 to TRDJ1; no firm D call. This CDR3 contains 15 residues. CDR1 and CDR2 from the germline V gene are VTNFRS and LTSSGIE (reference sequence). In nucleotides, the CDR3 is TGTTCGGTCAAAAGCCCGGTCCCGTACACCGATAAACTCATCTTT. It specifies CSVKSPVPYTDKLIF.

This clone was counted ten times or more. A much larger clone is a single base away; this may be a read error. Other nucleotide sequences from this sample produce the same CDR3. This chain connects TRDV2 to TRDJ1; 9 bases agree with TRDD3. This CDR3 has 14 amino acids. The V gene's germline CDR1 is GEAIGNYY and CDR2 EKD. V was pared by 3 bases and J by 2 bases, with 3 bases of the junction left unmatched. The CDR3 protein is CACDALGDTDKLIF. The CDR3 DNA is TGTGCCTGTGACGCCCTGGGGGATACCGATAAACTCATCTTT.

On this clone itself: TCRdb lists the protein of a much larger clone for this DNA, which differs at residue 8, so this is likely a read error; the protein given here is translated from the DNA itself. CDR3 in DNA: TGTGCCTGTGATCGACTGGGGTGTGTCCGTTCCTGGGACACCCGACAGATGTTTTTC. This encodes CACDRLGCVRSWDTRQMFF. The chain combines TRDV2 with TRDJ3; 7 bases are shared with TRDD3. CDR3 size: 19 residues. Per germline, CDR1 GEAIGNYY and CDR2 EKD. V trimming: 4 bases; J trimming: 1 base; junction bases outside the gene matches: 12.

The CDR3 sequence: CALGELTNWGVTDKLIF. Written as DNA, the CDR3 is TGTGCTCTTGGGGAACTTACCAACTGGGGAGTCACCGATAAACTCATCTTT. The J gene was recorded as TRDJ1; no V gene was called; TRDD3 is the table's D call and was not checked against the DNA. The CDR3 runs to 17 residues.

In regard to this clone: This sequence may be a read error, since a much larger clone differs from it by one base. Other DNA sequences in this sample translate to the same CDR3. V and J are TRDV2 and TRDJ1, with 7 nucleotides matching TRDD3. V lost 0 bases and J lost 3; bases outside the gene matches: 6. This CDR3 spans 15 amino acids. The V gene's germline CDR1 is GEAIGNYY and CDR2 EKD. The CDR3 sequence: CACDTVGIKSDKLIF. The DNA of the CDR3 is TGTGCCTGTGACACCGTGGGGATAAAATCCGATAAACTCATCTTT.

By share of the sample, this clone is large. The V gene is TRDV2, the J gene TRDJ1; 13 nucleotides match TRDD3. Unmatched junction bases numbered 6, after V lost 3 bases and J lost 9 bases. Per germline, CDR1 GEAIGNYY and CDR2 EKD. The CDR3 has 14 amino acids. As DNA, the CDR3 is TGTGCCTGTGACGGGTTACTGGGGGATACGCAACTCATCTTT. It specifies CACDGLLGDTQLIF.

By share of the sample, this clone is medium-sized. The V call is TRDV3, the J call TRDJ1; TRDD3 matches 11 bases. The CDR3 covers 20 residues. In germline, CDR1 is TVYSNPD, CDR2 GDNSRS (reference sequence). The V and J ends lost 0 bases and 0 bases, in that order; junction bases with no gene match: 18. The chain's CDR3 is CAFRGMALGDTPRYTDKLIF. In nucleotides, the CDR3 is TGTGCCTTTAGGGGGATGGCCTTGGGGGATACGCCGCGGTACACCGATAAACTCATCTTT.

As concerns this clone: TCRdb records a much larger clone's protein for this DNA, with a difference at residue 15 that likely arises from a read error; the protein given is the translation of the DNA. The V gene is TRDV2, the J gene TRDJ1; 12 positions agree with TRDD3. Germline loops: CDR1 GEAIGNYY, CDR2 EKD. J was trimmed by 7 bases and V by 3 bases; bases with no gene match: 20. The CDR3 sequence is 19 residues long. CDR3 region: CACDSIPTGGYLDNVKLIF. The CDR3 coding sequence is TGTGCCTGTGACTCGATTCCTACTGGGGGATACTTGGACAACGTTAAACTCATCTTT.

Only a few counts were recorded for this clone. TCRdb's entry gives the protein of a much larger clone, which mismatches this DNA's translation at residue 17, likely from a read error; the protein reported here is translated from the DNA. The chain combines TRDV2 with TRDJ3, with 8 bases fitting TRDD3. The germline V gene encodes CDR1 GEAIGNYY and CDR2 EKD. The CDR3 runs 19 residues. CDR3 bases: TGTGCCTGTGATCGACTGGGGGGTGTCCGTTCCTGGGACACCCGACAGATCTTTTTC. Residues: CACDRLGGVRSWDTRQIFF.

This clone is medium-sized by share. CDR3 nucleotide sequence: TGTGCCTGTGACACCTTGGGTTTACTGGGGGGGACCGATAAACTCATCTTT. Protein: CACDTLGLLGGTDKLIF. The V call is TRDV2, the J call TRDJ1, with 8 bases lining up with TRDD3. The length of the CDR3 is 17 residues. The germline CDR1 and CDR2 sequences are GEAIGNYY and EKD. V was clipped by 0 bases and J by 2 bases; unmatched bases: 10.

Remarks on this clone: TCRdb shows a much larger clone's protein in place of this DNA's translation, and the two differ at residue 9, likely through a read error; the protein shown is translated from the DNA. The V and J genes are TRDV2 and TRDJ1; 11 bases align to TRDD3. The junction had 11 bases not matched to a gene; V was cut back by 3 bases and J by 6 bases. The germline CDR1 and CDR2 sequences are GEAIGNYY and EKD. The CDR3 contains 16 residues. CDR3 sequence reads: CACDVLGDMRENKLIF. The CDR3 nucleotides read TGTGCCTGTGACGTACTGGGGGATATGAGAGAAAATAAACTCATCTTT.

The chain carries TRDV1 and TRDJ3, with 10 bases fitting TRDD3. No J gene is reported in TCRdb; it was inferred here by comparing the DNA with germline. Germline trimming cut 7 bases from V and 0 bases from J; bases unmatched to any gene: 39. This CDR3 comprises 29 residues. The germline CDR1 and CDR2 sequences are TSWWSYY and QGS. Written as DNA, the CDR3 is TGTGCTCTTGTGACGTCGAAATACGACACCGTACTGGGGGATCTCTCGAATTACGCACCCTCCTGGGACACCCGACAGATGTTTTTC. It translates to CALVTSKYDTVLGDLSNYAPSWDTRQMFF.

The chain carries TRAV29/DV5 and TRDJ1, with D tentatively TRDD3 (7 bases). Here the J gene was assigned by germline matching of the DNA, as TCRdb has none. CDR3 length: 19 residues. V was trimmed by 1 base and J by 0 bases, leaving 25 bases between them. In germline, CDR1 is NSMFDY, CDR2 ISSIKDK. In DNA, the CDR3 is TGTGCAGCAAGCACTCCTACCGGGGATAGAGAAGGGTACACCGATAAACTCATCTTT. Its protein is CAASTPTGDREGYTDKLIF.

The J gene is TRDJ1, the V gene TRDV1, with D tentatively TRDD3 (5 bases). TCRdb supplies no J gene; here it was assigned by aligning the nucleotide sequence to germline. V dropped 5 bases and J dropped 3 bases, with 49 bases sitting between them. CDR3 length: 26 amino acids. Germline V CDR1 and CDR2: TSWWSYY, QGS. Here the CDR3 reads CALGPQTPPKEGSLWGAFLGPDKLIF. In nucleotides, the CDR3 is TGTGCTCTTGGGCCCCAGACCCCCCCTAAGGAGGGAAGTCTATGGGGTGCCTTTTTAGGTCCCGATAAACTCATCTTT.

By sample fraction, this clone is medium-sized. The sample carries other DNA sequences with the same CDR3. The chain uses TRDV2 and TRDJ3, with TRDD3 identical over 7 bases. This CDR3 is built from 19 residues. Trimming took 3 bases from V and 0 from J; bases not matched to a gene: 10. Germline V gene data show CDR1 as GEAIGNYY and CDR2 as EKD. The CDR3 DNA is TGTGCCTGTGACCCTTGGGGGAGTAGGAGCTCCTGGGACACCCGACAGATGTTTTTC. Translation gives CACDPWGSRSSWDTRQMFF.

With regard to this clone: A much larger clone differs from this one at a single base, so this may be a read error. Other DNA sequences from this sample encode an identical CDR3 as well. The chain links TRDV2 to TRDJ1; 12 bases match TRDD3. The CDR3 totals 20 residues. Germline assignment: CDR1 GEAIGNYY and CDR2 EKD. V dropped 0 bases and J dropped 0; count of bases not matched to a gene: 13. This CDR3 reads CACDTLLGDTAGLYTDKLIF. The CDR3 bases are TGTGCCTGTGACACCTTACTGGGGGATACCGCGGGTCTATACACCGATAAACTCATCTTT.

In regard to this clone: The likely explanation is a read error, given a far larger clone one base away. At the DNA level, this CDR3 is encoded by other sequences in the same sample as well. The genes are TRDV2 and TRDJ1, with TRDD3 matching over 12 bases. Per germline, CDR1 GEAIGNYY and CDR2 EKD. This CDR3 is 19 amino acids long. V lost 3 bases, J lost 0 bases, and 13 bases stayed unmatched. Written as DNA, the CDR3 is TGTGCCTGTGACGAGATTTCGACTGGGGGATACCCGTACACCGATAAACTCATCTTT. Protein: CACDEISTGGYPYTDKLIF.